This entry describes one TCR beta chain. Per the study methods: Estimates of nucleated cell counts were drawn from the amplification of reference gene primers. TCRdb keeps only in-frame clones here, not all; method: immunoSEQ multiplex PCR. V and J calls and clone size are as listed in that table; D and trimming were resolved from the DNA. The sample consists of more than 100,000 clones, roughly 80% of them appearing once. The data were obtained in a study of blood T cell repertoires in COVID-19. Across the whole study: Acute and convalescent COVID-19 samples came from the United States, Italy and Spain. The analysed material was cDNA or gDNA that came from T cells, B-cell-depleted T cells, or PBMCs.

The CDR3 length is 12 residues. V lost 5 bases to trimming and J lost 7 bases, with 11 bases between them. Germline V CDR1 and CDR2: LGHDT, YNNKEL (reference sequence). Sequenced sample: peripheral blood. The V and J genes are TRBV3-1 (or the pseudogene TRBV3-2) and TRBJ1-1; D not resolved. This sequence originates from a woman between 50 and 59 years old with acute or convalescent COVID-19. CDR3 nucleotide sequence: TGTGCCAGCAGCTTTCGTGGCGGTGAAGCTTTCTTT. Translated: CASSFRGGEAFF.